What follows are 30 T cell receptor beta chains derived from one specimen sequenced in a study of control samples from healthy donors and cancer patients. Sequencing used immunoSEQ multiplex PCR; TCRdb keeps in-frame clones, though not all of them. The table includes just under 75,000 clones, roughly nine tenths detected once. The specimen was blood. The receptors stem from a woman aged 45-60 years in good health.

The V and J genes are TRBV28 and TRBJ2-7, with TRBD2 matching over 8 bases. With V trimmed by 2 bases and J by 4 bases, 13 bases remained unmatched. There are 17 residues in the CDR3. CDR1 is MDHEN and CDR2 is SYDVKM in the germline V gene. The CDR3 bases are TGTGCCAGCAGTTTAATCTTCGGGGGAGGCGGGGGGTACGAGCAGTACTTC. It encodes CASSLIFGGGGGYEQYF.

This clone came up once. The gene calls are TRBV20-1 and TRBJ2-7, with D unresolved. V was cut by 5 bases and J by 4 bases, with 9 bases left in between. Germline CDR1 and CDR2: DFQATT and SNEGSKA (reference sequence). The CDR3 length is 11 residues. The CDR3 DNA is TGCAGTGCTTTAAGGTGGTACGAGCAGTACTTC. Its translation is CSALRWYEQYF.

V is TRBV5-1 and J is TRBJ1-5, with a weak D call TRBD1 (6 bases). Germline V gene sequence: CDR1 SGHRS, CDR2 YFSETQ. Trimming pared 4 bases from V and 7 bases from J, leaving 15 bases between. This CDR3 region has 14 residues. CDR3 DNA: TGCGCCAGCAGCCCTTGGGGTAGGGGGCAGCCCCAGCATTTT. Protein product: CASSPWGRGQPQHF. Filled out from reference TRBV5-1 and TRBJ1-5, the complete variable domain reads KAGVTQTPRYLIKTRGQQVTLSCSPISGHRSVSWYQQTPGQGLQFLFEYFSETQRNKGNFPGRFSGRQFSNSRSEMNVSTLELGDSALYLCASSPWGRGQPQHFGDGTRLSIL.

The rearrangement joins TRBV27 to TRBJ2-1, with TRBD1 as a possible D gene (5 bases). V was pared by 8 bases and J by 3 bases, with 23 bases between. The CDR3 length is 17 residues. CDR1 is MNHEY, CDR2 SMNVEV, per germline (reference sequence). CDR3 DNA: TGTGCCAGCTCTTCGGTGTCTGGGGCAGTTCTCTACAATGAGCAGTTCTTC. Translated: CASSSVSGAVLYNEQFF.

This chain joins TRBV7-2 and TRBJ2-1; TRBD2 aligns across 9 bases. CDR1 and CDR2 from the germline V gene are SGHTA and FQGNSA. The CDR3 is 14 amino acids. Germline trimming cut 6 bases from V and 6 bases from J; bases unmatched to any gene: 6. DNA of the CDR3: TGTGCCAGCAGACCTAGCGGGGACCTCAATGAGCAGTTCTTC. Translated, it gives CASRPSGDLNEQFF.

CDR3 amino acids: CASSKTANSGNTIYF. The CDR3, as DNA: TGTGCCAGTAGTAAGACAGCTAACTCTGGAAACACCATATATTTT. The chain uses TRBV19 and TRBJ1-3; possible D gene TRBD1, 5 bases. CDR1 LNHDA and CDR2 SQIVND come from the germline V gene (reference sequence). CDR3 length: 15 residues. V shed 4 bases and J shed 0 bases, with 10 bases lying between them. The full variable domain, in which reference TRBV19 and TRBJ1-3 provide the parts outside the CDR3, is DGGITQSPKYLFRKEGQNVTLSCEQNLNHDAMYWYRQDPGQGLRLIYYSQIVNDFQKGDIAEGYSVSREKKESFPLTVTSAQKNPTAFYLCASSKTANSGNTIYFGEGSWLTVV.

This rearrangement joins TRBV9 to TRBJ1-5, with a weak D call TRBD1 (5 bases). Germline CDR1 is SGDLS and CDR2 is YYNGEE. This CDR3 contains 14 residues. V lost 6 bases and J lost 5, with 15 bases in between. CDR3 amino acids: CASNFQGGDQPQHF. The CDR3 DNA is TGTGCCAGCAACTTCCAGGGAGGCGATCAGCCCCAGCATTTT.

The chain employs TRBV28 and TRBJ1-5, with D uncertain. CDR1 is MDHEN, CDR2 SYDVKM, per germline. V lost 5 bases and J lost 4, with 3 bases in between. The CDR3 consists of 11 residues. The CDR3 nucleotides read TGTGCCAGCAGTAGGAATCAGCCCCAGCATTTT. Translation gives CASSRNQPQHF.

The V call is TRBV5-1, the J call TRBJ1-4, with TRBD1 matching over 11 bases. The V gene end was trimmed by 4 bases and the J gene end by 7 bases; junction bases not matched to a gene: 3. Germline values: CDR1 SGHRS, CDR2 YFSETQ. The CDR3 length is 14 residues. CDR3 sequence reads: CASSPGQGGEKLFF. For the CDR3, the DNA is TGCGCCAGCAGCCCGGGACAGGGGGGTGAAAAACTGTTTTTT.

In nucleotides, the CDR3 is TGTGCCAGCCGTATGAGTTCGGGACAGGGTGCTTTCTTT. Its protein product is CASRMSSGQGAFF. The rearrangement uses TRBV28 and TRBJ1-1; 9 bases align to TRBD1. The V gene end was trimmed by 8 bases and the J gene end by 11 bases; junction bases not matched to a gene: 12. From germline, CDR1 is MDHEN and CDR2 SYDVKM. CDR3 length equals 13 residues.

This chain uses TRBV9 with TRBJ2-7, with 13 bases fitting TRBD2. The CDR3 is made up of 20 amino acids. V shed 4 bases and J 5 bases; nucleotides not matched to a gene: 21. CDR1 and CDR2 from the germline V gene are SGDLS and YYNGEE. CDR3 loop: CASSPGTGAEYGLAGDEQYF. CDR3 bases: TGTGCCAGCAGCCCTGGGACAGGGGCTGAATACGGACTAGCGGGAGACGAGCAGTACTTC. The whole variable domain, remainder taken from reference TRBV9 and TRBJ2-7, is DSGVTQTPKHLITATGQRVTLRCSPRSGDLSVYWYQQSLDQGLQFLIQYYNGEERAKGNILERFSAQQFPDLHSELNLSSLELGDSALYFCASSPGTGAEYGLAGDEQYFGPGTRLTVT.

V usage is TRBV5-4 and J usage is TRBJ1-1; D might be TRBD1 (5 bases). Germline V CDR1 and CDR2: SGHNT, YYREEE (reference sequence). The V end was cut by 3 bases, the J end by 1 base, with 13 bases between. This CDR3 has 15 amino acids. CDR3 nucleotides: TGTGCCAGCAGCTGGGGCGGGACGTCGAACACTGAAGCTTTCTTT. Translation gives CASSWGGTSNTEAFF.

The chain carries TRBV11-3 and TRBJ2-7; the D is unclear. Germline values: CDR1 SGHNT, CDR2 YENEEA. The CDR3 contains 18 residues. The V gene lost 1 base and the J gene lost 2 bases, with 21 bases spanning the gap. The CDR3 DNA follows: TGTGCCAGCAGCTTAGTGTTTCCGACACCGCCTCCTACCTACGAGCAGTACTTC. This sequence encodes CASSLVFPTPPPTYEQYF.

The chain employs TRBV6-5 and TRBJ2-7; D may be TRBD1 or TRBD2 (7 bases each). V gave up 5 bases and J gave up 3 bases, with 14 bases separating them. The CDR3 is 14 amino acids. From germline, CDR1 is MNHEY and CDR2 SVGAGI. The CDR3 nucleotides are TGTGCCAGCAGTCGACAGGGAGGGGTCTACGAGCAGTACTTC. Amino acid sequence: CASSRQGGVYEQYF.

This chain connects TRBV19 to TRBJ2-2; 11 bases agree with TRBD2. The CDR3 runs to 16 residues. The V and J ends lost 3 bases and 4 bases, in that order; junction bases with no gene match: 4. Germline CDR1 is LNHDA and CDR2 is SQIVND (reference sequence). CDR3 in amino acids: CASSIYSGRVTGELFF. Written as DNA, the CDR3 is TGTGCCAGTAGTATCTATAGCGGGAGGGTCACCGGGGAGCTGTTTTTT. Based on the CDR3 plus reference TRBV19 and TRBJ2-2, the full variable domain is DGGITQSPKYLFRKEGQNVTLSCEQNLNHDAMYWYRQDPGQGLRLIYYSQIVNDFQKGDIAEGYSVSREKKESFPLTVTSAQKNPTAFYLCASSIYSGRVTGELFFGEGSRLTVL.

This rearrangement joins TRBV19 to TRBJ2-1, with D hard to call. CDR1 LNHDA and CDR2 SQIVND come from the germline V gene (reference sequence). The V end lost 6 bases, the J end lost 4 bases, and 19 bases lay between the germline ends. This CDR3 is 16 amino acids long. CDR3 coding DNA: TGTGCCAGTAGCCCAGACTTCAGTATTATTTACAATGAGCAGTTCTTC. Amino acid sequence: CASSPDFSIIYNEQFF. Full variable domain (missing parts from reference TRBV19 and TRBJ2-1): DGGITQSPKYLFRKEGQNVTLSCEQNLNHDAMYWYRQDPGQGLRLIYYSQIVNDFQKGDIAEGYSVSREKKESFPLTVTSAQKNPTAFYLCASSPDFSIIYNEQFFGPGTRLTVL.

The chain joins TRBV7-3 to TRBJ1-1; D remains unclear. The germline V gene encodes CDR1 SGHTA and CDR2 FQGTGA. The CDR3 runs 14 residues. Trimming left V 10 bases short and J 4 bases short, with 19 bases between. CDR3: CATSMAGAVTEAFF. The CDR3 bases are TGTGCCACTTCAATGGCGGGTGCGGTCACTGAAGCTTTCTTT.

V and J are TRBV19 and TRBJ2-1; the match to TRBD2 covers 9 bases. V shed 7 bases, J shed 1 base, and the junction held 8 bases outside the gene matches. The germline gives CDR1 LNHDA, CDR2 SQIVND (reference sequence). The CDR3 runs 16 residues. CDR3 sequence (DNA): TGTGCCAGTAAGTTGGCTAGCGGGATATCCTACAATGAGCAGTTCTTC. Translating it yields CASKLASGISYNEQFF. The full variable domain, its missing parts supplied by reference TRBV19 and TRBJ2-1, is DGGITQSPKYLFRKEGQNVTLSCEQNLNHDAMYWYRQDPGQGLRLIYYSQIVNDFQKGDIAEGYSVSREKKESFPLTVTSAQKNPTAFYLCASKLASGISYNEQFFGPGTRLTVL.

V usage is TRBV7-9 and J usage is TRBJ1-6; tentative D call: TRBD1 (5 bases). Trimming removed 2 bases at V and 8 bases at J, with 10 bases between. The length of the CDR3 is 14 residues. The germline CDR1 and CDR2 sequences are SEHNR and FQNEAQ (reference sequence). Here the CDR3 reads CASSLIQVHSPLHF. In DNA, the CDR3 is TGTGCCAGCAGCTTAATACAGGTGCATTCACCCCTCCACTTT.

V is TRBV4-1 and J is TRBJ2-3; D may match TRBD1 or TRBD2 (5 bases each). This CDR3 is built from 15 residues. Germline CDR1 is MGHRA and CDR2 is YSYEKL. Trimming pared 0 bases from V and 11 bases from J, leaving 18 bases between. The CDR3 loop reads CASSQDPNFRDRQYF. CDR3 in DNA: TGCGCCAGCAGCCAAGATCCTAACTTCCGGGACCGGCAGTATTTT.

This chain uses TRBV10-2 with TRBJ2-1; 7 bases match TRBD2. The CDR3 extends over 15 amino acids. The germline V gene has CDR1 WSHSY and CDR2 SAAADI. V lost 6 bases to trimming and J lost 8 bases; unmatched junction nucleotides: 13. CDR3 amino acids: CASRQDVGGVDEQFF. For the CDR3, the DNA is TGCGCCAGCAGACAGGACGTGGGAGGGGTTGATGAGCAGTTCTTC.

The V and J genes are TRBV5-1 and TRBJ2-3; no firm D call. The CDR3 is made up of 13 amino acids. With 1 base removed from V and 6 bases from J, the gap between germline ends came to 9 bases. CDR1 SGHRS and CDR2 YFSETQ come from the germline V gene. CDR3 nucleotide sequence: TGCGCCAGCAGCTTGTCGTACGGGGATACGCAGTATTTT. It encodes CASSLSYGDTQYF.

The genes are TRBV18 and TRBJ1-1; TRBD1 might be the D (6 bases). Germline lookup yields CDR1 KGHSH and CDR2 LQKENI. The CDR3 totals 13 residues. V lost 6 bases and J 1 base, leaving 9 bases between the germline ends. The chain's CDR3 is CASSKQGNTEAFF. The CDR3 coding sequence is TGTGCCAGCTCCAAACAGGGGAACACTGAAGCTTTCTTT.

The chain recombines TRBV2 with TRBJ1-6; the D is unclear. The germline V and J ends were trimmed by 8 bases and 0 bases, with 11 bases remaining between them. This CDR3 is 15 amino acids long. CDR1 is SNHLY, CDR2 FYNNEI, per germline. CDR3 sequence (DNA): TGTGCCAGCGCACGAAGTAGCTCCTATAATTCACCCCTCCACTTT. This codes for CASARSSSYNSPLHF.

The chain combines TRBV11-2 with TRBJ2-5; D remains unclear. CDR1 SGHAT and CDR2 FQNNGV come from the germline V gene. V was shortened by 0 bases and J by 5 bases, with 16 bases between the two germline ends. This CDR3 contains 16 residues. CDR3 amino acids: CASSLDRSAASETQYF. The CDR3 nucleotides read TGTGCCAGCAGCTTAGACAGATCGGCAGCCAGCGAGACCCAGTACTTC. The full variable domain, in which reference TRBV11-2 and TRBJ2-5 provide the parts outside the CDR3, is EAGVAQSPRYKIIEKRQSVAFWCNPISGHATLYWYQQILGQGPKLLIQFQNNGVVDDSQLPKDRFSAERLKGVDSTLKIQPAKLEDSAVYLCASSLDRSAASETQYFGPGTRLLVL.

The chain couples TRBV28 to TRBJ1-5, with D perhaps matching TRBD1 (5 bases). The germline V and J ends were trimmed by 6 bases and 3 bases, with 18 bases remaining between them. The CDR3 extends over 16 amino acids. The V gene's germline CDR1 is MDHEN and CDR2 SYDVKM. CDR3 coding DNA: TGTGCCAGCAGGGGAGGGACCGAGACATACAATCAGCCCCAGCATTTT. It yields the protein CASRGGTETYNQPQHF.

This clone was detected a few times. For the CDR3, the DNA is TGTGCCAGCAGCGGGGTCCTCGACCAGAGGACAGATACGCAGTATTTT. It codes for CASSGVLDQRTDTQYF. This rearrangement joins TRBV9 to TRBJ2-3; D gene uncertain. The ends were cut back, 3 bases at V and 3 bases at J, with 17 bases in the middle. CDR3 length: 16 residues. Germline-derived CDR1 and CDR2 are SGDLS and YYNGEE.

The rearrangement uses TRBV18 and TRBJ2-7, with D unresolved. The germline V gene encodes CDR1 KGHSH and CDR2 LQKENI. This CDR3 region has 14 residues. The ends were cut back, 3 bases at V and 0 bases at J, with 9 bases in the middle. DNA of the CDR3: TGTGCCAGCTCACCGGCCTCTCTCTCCTACGAGCAGTACTTC. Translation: CASSPASLSYEQYF.

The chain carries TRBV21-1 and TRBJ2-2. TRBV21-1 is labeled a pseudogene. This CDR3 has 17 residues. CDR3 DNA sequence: TGTGCCAGCAGCGCATGTCAGGGAGTAGCGAACACCGGGGAGCTGTTTTTT. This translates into CASSACQGVANTGELFF.

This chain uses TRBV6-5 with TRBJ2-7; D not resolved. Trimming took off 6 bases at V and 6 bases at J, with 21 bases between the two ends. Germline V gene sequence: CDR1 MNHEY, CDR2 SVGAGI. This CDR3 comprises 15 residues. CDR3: CASRLSYATESEQYF. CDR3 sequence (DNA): TGTGCCAGCAGACTGAGTTATGCGACGGAGTCCGAGCAGTACTTC.